The present T cell receptor beta chain was sequenced within a study of blood T cell repertoires in COVID-19. J lost 4 bases, V lost 4 bases, and 8 bases had no gene match. CDR1 and CDR2 (germline): LNHDA, SQIVND (reference sequence). CDR3 length equals 15 residues. Participants were aged about 18 to 100 years from approximately 25 US areas. In the study's own analysis: By means of reference gene primer amplification, nucleated cell counts were estimated. The protocol was immunoSEQ multiplex PCR, while the TCRdb copy is restricted to in-frame clones and leaves out a portion. D and trimming come from the DNA, and the V and J calls and clone size come from that table. The sample records 280,000 or so clones, around nine tenths being singletons.

This rearrangement joins TRBV19 to TRBJ2-7, with 9 bases lining up with TRBD2. The sequenced material came from PBMCs or T cells enriched from blood (not recorded which). The sequence was obtained from a woman in her 50s who had been exposed to COVID-19. CDR3 nucleotide sequence: TGTGCCAGTAGTACCTTCAGCGGGGGGCTGTACGAGCAGTACTTC. Translating it yields CASSTFSGGLYEQYF.